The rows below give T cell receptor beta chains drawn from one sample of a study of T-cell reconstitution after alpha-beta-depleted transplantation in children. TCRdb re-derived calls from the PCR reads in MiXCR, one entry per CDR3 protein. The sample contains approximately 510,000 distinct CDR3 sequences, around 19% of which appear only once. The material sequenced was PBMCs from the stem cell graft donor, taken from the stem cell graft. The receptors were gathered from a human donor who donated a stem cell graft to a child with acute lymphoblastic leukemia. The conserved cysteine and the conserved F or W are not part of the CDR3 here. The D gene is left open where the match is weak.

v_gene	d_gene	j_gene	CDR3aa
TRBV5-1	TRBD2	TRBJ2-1	ASAPTSGSMNEQF
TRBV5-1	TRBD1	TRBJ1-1	ASSLGQGSTEAF
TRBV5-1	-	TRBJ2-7	ASSWDINEQY
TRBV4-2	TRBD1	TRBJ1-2	ASSQDAPRQGAGYT
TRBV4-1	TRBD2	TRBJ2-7	ASSQDRLAGSYEQY
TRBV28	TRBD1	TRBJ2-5	ASSLGTVHQETQY
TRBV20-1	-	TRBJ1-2	SARDKYGYT
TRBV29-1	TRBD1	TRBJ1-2	SVLDRGHGYT
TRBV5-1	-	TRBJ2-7	ASSSFPDGEQY
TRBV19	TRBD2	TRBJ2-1	ASNKREHEQF
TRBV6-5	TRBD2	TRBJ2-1	ASSSRTSGRIEQF
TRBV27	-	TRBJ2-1	ASSLSGPNEQF
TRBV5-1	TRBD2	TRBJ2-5	ASSQGTFEREWETQY
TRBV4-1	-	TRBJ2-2	ASSRLLTVGSGELF
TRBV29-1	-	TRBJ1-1	SVSHRTAF
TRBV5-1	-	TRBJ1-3	ASTRGGGSTGNTIY
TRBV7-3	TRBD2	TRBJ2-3	ASSNPLGGTSGRGTDTQY
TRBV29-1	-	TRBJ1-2	SVDYGLAGTNYGYT
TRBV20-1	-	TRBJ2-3	SAMESTDTQY
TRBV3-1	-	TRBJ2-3	ASSQDYVTDTQY
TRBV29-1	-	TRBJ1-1	SVEPGLLMNTEAF
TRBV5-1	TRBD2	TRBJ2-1	ASSLGLAGVVSYNEQF
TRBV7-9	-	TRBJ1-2	ASSLGGENYGYT
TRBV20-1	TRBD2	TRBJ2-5	SARGASGSETQY
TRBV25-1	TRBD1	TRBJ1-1	ASSEIGGTGERGEAF
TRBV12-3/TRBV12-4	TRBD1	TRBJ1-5	ASSFRGRRPQH
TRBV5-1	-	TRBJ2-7	ASSLGSTYEQY